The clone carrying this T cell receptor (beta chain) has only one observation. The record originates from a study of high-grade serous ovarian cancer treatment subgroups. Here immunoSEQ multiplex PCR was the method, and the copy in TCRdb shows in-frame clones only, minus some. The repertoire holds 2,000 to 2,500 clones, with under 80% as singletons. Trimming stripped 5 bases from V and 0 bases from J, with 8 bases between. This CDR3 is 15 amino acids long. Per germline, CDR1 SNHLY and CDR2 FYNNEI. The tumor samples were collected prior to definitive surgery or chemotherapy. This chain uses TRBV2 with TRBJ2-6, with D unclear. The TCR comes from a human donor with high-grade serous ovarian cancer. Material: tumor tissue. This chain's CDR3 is CASSLELSGANVLTF. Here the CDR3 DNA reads TGTGCCAGCAGTTTGGAGCTCTCTGGGGCCAACGTCCTGACTTTC.